This T cell receptor beta chain was observed in a study of control samples from healthy donors and cancer patients. V lost 8 bases and J lost 2, with 17 bases in between. The CDR3 runs 15 residues. Per germline, CDR1 LNHDA and CDR2 SQIVND (reference sequence). The assay was immunoSEQ multiplex PCR, and TCRdb's table has in-frame clones only and misses some. The sample yields 150,000 to 200,000 clones, 80% to 95% seen once. The chain links TRBV19 to TRBJ2-3; possibly TRBD2 for D (6 bases). This receptor was obtained from a woman aged 40 to 49 in good health. The sample consisted of blood. This CDR3 reads CASRGSSGYTDTQYF. The DNA of the CDR3 is TGTGCCAGTCGAGGGAGTAGCGGATACACAGATACGCAGTATTTT.